The source of this T cell receptor beta chain is a study of blood T cells in healthy people across ages. Study-level points and caveats: Those diversity estimates obtained from one million T cells were thought to be underestimates. A roughly linear fall in TCR beta diversity per million T cells was seen with increasing age.

The junction had 4 bases not matched to a gene; V was cut back by 4 bases and J by 4 bases. This CDR3 is built from 14 residues. The germline CDR1 and CDR2 sequences are SGHTA and FQGTGA. Through a sample-barcoded 5' primer and a J-beta primer mix, a second PCR was run for roughly 7 to 11 cycles. TCRdb redid the calling of the 5' RACE reads with MiXCR, one entry per CDR3 protein. This table has under 750,000 distinct CDR3 sequences, under 55% appearing once. Aged roughly 6 to 90, donors were systemically healthy Caucasians from Russia. Each individual donor underwent a draw of approximately 9.6 milliliters of peripheral blood. This clonotype occurred a few times. Its cognate antigen is unknown.

The chain couples TRBV7-3 to TRBJ1-1; 9 bases align to TRBD1. The receptor comes from an older man in good health. Sequences were obtained from blood. CDR3 nucleotide sequence: TGTGCCAGCAGCTCGGACAGGGGAAGCACTGAAGCTTTCTTT. Amino acids: CASSSDRGSTEAFF.